This is a list of T cell receptor beta chains from one sample in a study of control samples from healthy donors and cancer patients. Profiling relied on immunoSEQ multiplex PCR, and the TCRdb table lists in-frame clones only, not all of them. The sample holds approximately 97,000 clones, under 95% seen once. The sample was blood. Receptors were obtained from a woman aged 18 to 35 in good health. CDR3s include the opening cysteine and the closing phenylalanine or tryptophan. Each record gives: CDR3 DNA, CDR3 protein, V gene, J gene, clone size, D gene. The D gene is left open where the match is weak. Only part of the rows carry a size: once, few, many, or a class if the clone is expanded.

CDR3 DNA: TGTGCCAGCAGCTTAGAGGGGACTGGAGCCTACGAGCAGTACTTC
CDR3 protein: CASSLEGTGAYEQYF
V gene: TRBV7-9
J gene: TRBJ2-7
clone size: -
D gene: -

CDR3 DNA: TGTGCCAGCTCACCACCGGTTACAGGGTTGAATGAAAAACTGTTTTTT
CDR3 protein: CASSPPVTGLNEKLFF
V gene: TRBV18
J gene: TRBJ1-4
clone size: -
D gene: -

CDR3 DNA: TGTGCCAGCAGCCCCAGTGACCCCGCATACGAGCAGTACTTC
CDR3 protein: CASSPSDPAYEQYF
V gene: TRBV11-2
J gene: TRBJ2-7
clone size: once
D gene: -

CDR3 DNA: TGTGCCAGCAGCTCCACACCCGGGACAGGTTGGTTTGACTACGAGCAGTACTTC
CDR3 protein: CASSSTPGTGWFDYEQYF
V gene: TRBV5-6
J gene: TRBJ2-7
clone size: -
D gene: TRBD1

CDR3 DNA: TGTGCCAGCAGCCTCAGCACGGGGCGAGGTTCACCCCTCCACTTT
CDR3 protein: CASSLSTGRGSPLHF
V gene: TRBV11-2
J gene: TRBJ1-6
clone size: -
D gene: -

CDR3 DNA: TGTGCCAGTACAGGAGCAAATTCACCCCTCCACTTT
CDR3 protein: CASTGANSPLHF
V gene: TRBV19
J gene: TRBJ1-6
clone size: -
D gene: -

CDR3 DNA: TGCGCCAGCAGCCCAACAGGGGGGTATGGCTACACCTTC
CDR3 protein: CASSPTGGYGYTF
V gene: TRBV5-1
J gene: TRBJ1-2
clone size: once
D gene: TRBD1

CDR3 DNA: TGCGCCAGCAGCCAAGTTACCAGGGGCGATGGCTACACCTTC
CDR3 protein: CASSQVTRGDGYTF
V gene: TRBV4-1
J gene: TRBJ1-2
clone size: once
D gene: -

CDR3 DNA: TGTGCCAGCAGTTTCACGCGGACAGGGAATGGCTACACCTTC
CDR3 protein: CASSFTRTGNGYTF
V gene: TRBV28
J gene: TRBJ1-2
clone size: -
D gene: TRBD1

CDR3 DNA: TGTGCCAGCAGCTTTAGACGCGTGGGGAGCACTGAAGCTTTCTTT
CDR3 protein: CASSFRRVGSTEAFF
V gene: TRBV7-9
J gene: TRBJ1-1
clone size: -
D gene: -

CDR3 DNA: TGTGCCAGCGTGGGTTTGGACACTGAAGCTTTCTTT
CDR3 protein: CASVGLDTEAFF
V gene: TRBV2
J gene: TRBJ1-1
clone size: -
D gene: -

CDR3 DNA: TGCGCCAGCAGGGACAGATTGAACACTGAAGCTTTCTTT
CDR3 protein: CASRDRLNTEAFF
V gene: TRBV10-2
J gene: TRBJ1-1
clone size: -
D gene: -

CDR3 DNA: TGTGCCAGCGGCGCGGACAGGACGACCAACTCCTACGAGCAGTACTTC
CDR3 protein: CASGADRTTNSYEQYF
V gene: TRBV21-1
J gene: TRBJ2-7
clone size: -
D gene: -

CDR3 DNA: TGTGCCAGCAGCTTAGCCCCTACCGGGACAGGGTCATCACCCCTCCACTTT
CDR3 protein: CASSLAPTGTGSSPLHF
V gene: TRBV7-2
J gene: TRBJ1-6
clone size: -
D gene: TRBD1

CDR3 DNA: TGTGCCTGGAGCCCGCCCAGTTGGCCCACCGGGGAGCTGTTTTTT
CDR3 protein: CAWSPPSWPTGELFF
V gene: TRBV30
J gene: TRBJ2-2
clone size: -
D gene: -

CDR3 DNA: TGTGCCAGCAGCGTTGGGGGTAGAGGGATAAGCGAGCAGTTCTTC
CDR3 protein: CASSVGGRGISEQFF
V gene: TRBV9
J gene: TRBJ2-1
clone size: -
D gene: -

CDR3 DNA: TGCGCCAGCACCGGTGGGCCCGGAAACACCATATATTTT
CDR3 protein: CASTGGPGNTIYF
V gene: TRBV5-1
J gene: TRBJ1-3
clone size: -
D gene: -